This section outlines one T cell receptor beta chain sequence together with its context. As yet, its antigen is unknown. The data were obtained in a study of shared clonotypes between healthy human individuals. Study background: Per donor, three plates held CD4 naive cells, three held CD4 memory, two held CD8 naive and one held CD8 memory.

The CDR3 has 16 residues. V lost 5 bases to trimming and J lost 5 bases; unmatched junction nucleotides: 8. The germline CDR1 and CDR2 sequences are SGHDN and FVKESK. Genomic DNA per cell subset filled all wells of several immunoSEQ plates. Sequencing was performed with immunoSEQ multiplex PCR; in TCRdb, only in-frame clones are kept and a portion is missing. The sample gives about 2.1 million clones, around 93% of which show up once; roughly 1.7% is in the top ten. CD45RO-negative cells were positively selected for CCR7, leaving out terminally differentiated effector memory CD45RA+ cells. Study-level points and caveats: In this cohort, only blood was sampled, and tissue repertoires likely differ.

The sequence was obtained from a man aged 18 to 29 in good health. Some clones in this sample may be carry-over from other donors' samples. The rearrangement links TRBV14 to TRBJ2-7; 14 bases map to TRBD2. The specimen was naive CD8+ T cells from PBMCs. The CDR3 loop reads CASSSGLAGVMHEQYF. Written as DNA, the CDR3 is TGTGCCAGCAGCTCGGGACTAGCGGGAGTAATGCACGAGCAGTACTTC.